A single sample gave rise to the 6 T cell receptor beta chains below, sequenced in a study of T cell responses to AZD1222 COVID-19 vaccine. TCRdb's table, derived via immunoSEQ multiplex PCR, lists solely in-frame clones and lacks some. The sample has 150,000 to 200,000 clones; 92% are singletons. Source: peripheral blood, taken 28 days after the second AZD1222 dose. The origin of the receptors is an adult who received the AZD1222 COVID-19 vaccine.

The chain couples TRBV6-5 to TRBJ2-5; possibly TRBD2 for D (5 bases). The CDR3 covers 13 residues. The germline gives CDR1 MNHEY, CDR2 SVGAGI. V was pared by 2 bases and J by 5 bases, with 9 bases between. The CDR3 bases are TGTGCCAGCAGTTACCTGGGGAGCGAGACCCAGTACTTC. As protein: CASSYLGSETQYF.

V is TRBV2 and J is TRBJ1-2, with TRBD1 matching 7 bases. V gave up 5 bases and J gave up 5 bases; unmatched junction bases: 5. Per the germline V gene, CDR1 is SNHLY and CDR2 is FYNNEI. This CDR3 is 13 amino acids long. CDR3 sequence: CASSSGTEYGYTF. The CDR3 DNA is TGTGCCAGCAGTTCCGGGACAGAGTATGGCTACACCTTC.

Written as DNA, the CDR3 is TGTGCCACCAGCAGAAACGGGTTGGAGCAGTACTTC. Protein product: CATSRNGLEQYF. The J gene is TRBJ2-7, the V gene TRBV15; D not resolved. This CDR3 region has 12 residues. The germline gives CDR1 LNHNV, CDR2 YYDKDF (reference sequence). V lost 2 bases, J lost 7 bases, and 9 bases lay in between. Combining the CDR3 with reference TRBV15 and TRBJ2-7 gives the whole variable domain DAMVIQNPRYQVTQFGKPVTLSCSQTLNHNVMYWYQQKSSQAPKLLFHYYDKDFNNEADTPDNFQSRRPNTSFCFLDIRSPGLGDTAMYLCATSRNGLEQYFGPGTRLTVT.

This chain links TRBV10-3 with TRBJ2-2; 12 bases are shared with TRBD1. CDR1 and CDR2 from the germline V gene are ENHRY and SYGVKD. There are 20 residues in the CDR3. The J segment lost 2 bases and the V segment lost 4 bases, leaving 14 bases of the junction unmatched. The CDR3 sequence is CAISASFRTGTGGNTGELFF. DNA of the CDR3: TGTGCCATCAGTGCGTCGTTCCGCACGGGGACAGGGGGCAACACCGGGGAGCTGTTTTTT.

The chain combines TRBV6-5 with TRBJ2-3; D not certain. V lost 8 bases and J 2 bases, leaving 11 bases between the germline ends. CDR3 length equals 13 residues. In germline, CDR1 is MNHEY, CDR2 SVGAGI. The CDR3 sequence: CASADPSTDTQYF. Here the CDR3 DNA reads TGTGCCAGCGCCGACCCTTCCACAGATACGCAGTATTTT.

J is TRBJ1-2 and V is TRBV11-2; D is unclear. V gave up 5 bases and J gave up 7 bases, with 20 bases separating them. The CDR3 consists of 15 residues. Germline V gene sequence: CDR1 SGHAT, CDR2 FQNNGV. The CDR3 protein is CASSHPGRTLGGYTF. The CDR3 coding sequence is TGTGCCAGCAGCCACCCGGGGAGGACCCTAGGTGGCTACACCTTC.